This T cell receptor beta chain was retrieved from a study of cytomegalovirus exposure and HLA in healthy donors. Donors consisted of healthy bone marrow donors. Trimming removed 1 base from V and 4 bases from J, with 13 bases in between. Per the germline V gene, CDR1 is LNHNV and CDR2 is YYDKDF (reference sequence). CDR3 length: 15 residues. The PCR used 60 Vbeta and 13 Jbeta primers. The data were produced by immunoSEQ multiplex PCR, yet TCRdb's version contains in-frame clones alone and is incomplete. This table holds hundreds of thousands of clones, approximately 82% found once. Study-wide findings and caveats: One cluster of highly shared sequence variants probably arose as a sequencing artifact. Prior analysis indicated that the majority of TCR beta V segments exhibited productivity approximately 87% or approximately 30% of the time.

In the case of this clone: Its matching antigen is unknown.

What was sequenced was PBMCs. The clonotype comes from a man aged 18 to 29 in good health and CMV-seronegative. The rearrangement joins TRBV15 to TRBJ2-5, with TRBD2 as a possible D gene (6 bases). The CDR3 nucleotides are TGTGCCACCAGCAGAGGCCGGAGGGATGGAGAGACCCAGTACTTC. Encoded protein: CATSRGRRDGETQYF.